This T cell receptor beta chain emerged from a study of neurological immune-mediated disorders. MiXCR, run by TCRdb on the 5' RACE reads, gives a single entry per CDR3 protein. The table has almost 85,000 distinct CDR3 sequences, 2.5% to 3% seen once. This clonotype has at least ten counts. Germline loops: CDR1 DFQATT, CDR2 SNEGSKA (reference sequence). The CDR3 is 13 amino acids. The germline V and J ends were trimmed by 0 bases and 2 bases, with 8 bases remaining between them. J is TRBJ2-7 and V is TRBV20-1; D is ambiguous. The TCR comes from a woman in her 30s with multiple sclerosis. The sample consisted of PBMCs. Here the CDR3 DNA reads TGCAGTGCTAGAGATAGACTCCCCTACGAGCAGTACTTC. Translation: CSARDRLPYEQYF.